The clone carrying this T cell receptor (beta chain) was counted ten times or more. Its antigen is currently unknown. The data were taken from a study of T-cell memory formation after mild COVID-19. V trimming: 6 bases; J trimming: 6 bases; junction bases outside the gene matches: 6. Germline CDR1 MNHEY, CDR2 SVGAGI. The CDR3 spans 14 residues. Findings of the study overall: For contracting clones, CD4+ ones sat mainly in CM and EM, CD8+ in EMRA. Later expanders leaned toward CD4+, whereas clones contracting from day 15 to 85 were balanced CD4/CD8.

Via MiXCR, TCRdb re-called the 5' RACE reads, giving one row per CDR3 protein. The sample contains roughly 340,000 distinct CDR3 sequences, 20% to 25% of which appear only once. Sequencing was done on a sample of PBMCs or a T cell subset sorted from them (not recorded which). The sequence was collected from a man aged 18 to 30 who had mild COVID-19 (a few samples of this study predate the infection). Cell type and time point are not known. The genes are TRBV6-5 and TRBJ2-3; 10 nucleotides agree with TRBD1. CDR3 region: CASSRQGAGDTQYF. The DNA of the CDR3 is TGTGCCAGCAGCAGACAGGGGGCTGGGGATACGCAGTATTTT.